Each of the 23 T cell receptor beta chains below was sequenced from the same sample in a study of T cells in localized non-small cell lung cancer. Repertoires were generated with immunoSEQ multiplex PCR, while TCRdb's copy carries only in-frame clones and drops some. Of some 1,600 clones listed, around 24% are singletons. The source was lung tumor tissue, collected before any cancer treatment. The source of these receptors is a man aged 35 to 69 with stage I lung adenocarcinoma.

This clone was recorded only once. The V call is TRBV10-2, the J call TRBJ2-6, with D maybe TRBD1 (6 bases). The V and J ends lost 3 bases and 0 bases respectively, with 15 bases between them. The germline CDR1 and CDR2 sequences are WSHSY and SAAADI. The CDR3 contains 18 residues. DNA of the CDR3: TGCGCCAGCAGTGATGGGGGCAACCGGCTCTCTGGGGCCAACGTCCTGACTTTC. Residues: CASSDGGNRLSGANVLTF.

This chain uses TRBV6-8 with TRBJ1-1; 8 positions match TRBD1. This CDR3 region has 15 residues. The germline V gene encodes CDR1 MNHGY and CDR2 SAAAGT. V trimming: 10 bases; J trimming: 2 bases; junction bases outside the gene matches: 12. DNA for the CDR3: TGTGCCATCAGCCCTCGGGACAGGTCTAACACTGAAGCTTTCTTT. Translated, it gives CAISPRDRSNTEAFF.

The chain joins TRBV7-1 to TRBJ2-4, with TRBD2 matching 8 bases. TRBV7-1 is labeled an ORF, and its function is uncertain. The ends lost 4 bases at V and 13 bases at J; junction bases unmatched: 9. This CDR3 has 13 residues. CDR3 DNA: TGTGCCAGCAGCTTAGATCATGCGGGAGGACAGTACTTC. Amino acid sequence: CASSLDHAGGQYF.

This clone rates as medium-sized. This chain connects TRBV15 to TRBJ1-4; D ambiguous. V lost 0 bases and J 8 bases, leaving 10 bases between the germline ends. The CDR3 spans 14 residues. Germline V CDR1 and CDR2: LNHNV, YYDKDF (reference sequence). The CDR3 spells CATSREGFGEKLFF. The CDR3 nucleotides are TGTGCCACCAGCAGAGAGGGGTTTGGCGAAAAACTGTTTTTT.

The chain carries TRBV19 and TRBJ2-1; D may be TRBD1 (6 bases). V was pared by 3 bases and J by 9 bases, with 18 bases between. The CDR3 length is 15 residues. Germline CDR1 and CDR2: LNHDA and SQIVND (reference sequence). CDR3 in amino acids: CASSIRTVGVPEQFF. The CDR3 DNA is TGTGCCAGTAGTATTAGGACAGTGGGAGTGCCTGAGCAGTTCTTC.

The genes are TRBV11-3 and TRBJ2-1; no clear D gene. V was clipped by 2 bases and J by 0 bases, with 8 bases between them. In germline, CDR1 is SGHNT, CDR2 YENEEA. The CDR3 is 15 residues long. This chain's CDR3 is CASSLKLSSYNEQFF. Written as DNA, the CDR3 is TGTGCCAGCAGCTTAAAACTTAGCTCCTACAATGAGCAGTTCTTC.

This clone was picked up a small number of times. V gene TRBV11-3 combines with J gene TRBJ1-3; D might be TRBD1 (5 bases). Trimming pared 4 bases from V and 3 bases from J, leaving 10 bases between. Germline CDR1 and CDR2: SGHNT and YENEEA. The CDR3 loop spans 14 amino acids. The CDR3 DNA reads TGTGCCAGCAGCTATCAGGGAGGTGGAAACACCATATATTTT. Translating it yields CASSYQGGGNTIYF.

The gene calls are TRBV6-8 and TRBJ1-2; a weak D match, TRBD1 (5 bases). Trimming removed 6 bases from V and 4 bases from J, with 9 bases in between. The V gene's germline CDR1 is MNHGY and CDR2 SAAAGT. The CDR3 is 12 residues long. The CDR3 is CASRTGLYGYTF. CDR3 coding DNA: TGTGCCAGCAGAACGGGACTCTATGGCTACACCTTC.

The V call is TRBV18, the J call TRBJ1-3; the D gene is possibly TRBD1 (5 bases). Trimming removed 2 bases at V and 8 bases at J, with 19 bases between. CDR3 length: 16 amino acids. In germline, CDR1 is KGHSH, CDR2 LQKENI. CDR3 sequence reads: CASSPSPGGAIDTIYF. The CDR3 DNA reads TGTGCCAGCTCACCAAGCCCTGGGGGAGCTATAGACACCATATATTTT.

The CDR3 here is CASRGSLNEKLFF. The CDR3 DNA reads as TGTGCCAGCCGAGGATCCCTTAATGAAAAACTGTTTTTT. The chain links TRBV7-1 to TRBJ1-4; unclear D gene. TRBV7-1 is assigned to the ORF class and has an uncertain function. V gave up 8 bases and J gave up 4 bases, with 11 bases separating them. This CDR3 is 13 amino acids long.

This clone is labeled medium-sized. The CDR3 DNA sequence: TGTGCCAGCAGCTTAGTGGGGGAAAGCCTCTACGAGCAGTACTTC. It translates to CASSLVGESLYEQYF. The rearrangement uses TRBV11-3 and TRBJ2-7; either TRBD1 or TRBD2 may fit D (5 bases each). The CDR3 is 15 residues long. Germline CDR1 is SGHNT and CDR2 is YENEEA. With 1 base removed from V and 3 bases from J, the gap between germline ends came to 13 bases.

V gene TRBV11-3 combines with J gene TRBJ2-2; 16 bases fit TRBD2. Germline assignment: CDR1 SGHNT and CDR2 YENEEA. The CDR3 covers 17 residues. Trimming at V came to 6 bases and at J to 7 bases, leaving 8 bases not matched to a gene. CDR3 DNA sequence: TGTGCCAGCAGAACGGGACTAGCGGGAGGGCCTGGCGGGGAGCTGTTTTTT. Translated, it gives CASRTGLAGGPGGELFF.

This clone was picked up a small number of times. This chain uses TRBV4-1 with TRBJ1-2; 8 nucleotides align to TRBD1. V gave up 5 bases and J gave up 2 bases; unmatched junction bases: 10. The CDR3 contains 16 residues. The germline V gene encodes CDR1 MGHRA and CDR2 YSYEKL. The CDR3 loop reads CASSAGTGSLNYGYTF. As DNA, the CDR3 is TGCGCCAGCAGCGCTGGGACAGGCTCCCTAAACTATGGCTACACCTTC.

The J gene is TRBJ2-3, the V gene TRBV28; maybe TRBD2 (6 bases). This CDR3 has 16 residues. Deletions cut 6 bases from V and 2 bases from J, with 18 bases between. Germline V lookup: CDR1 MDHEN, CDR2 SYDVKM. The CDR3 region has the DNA TGTGCCAGCAGGCTCCTCGCTAGCGACCTCACAGATACGCAGTATTTT. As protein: CASRLLASDLTDTQYF.

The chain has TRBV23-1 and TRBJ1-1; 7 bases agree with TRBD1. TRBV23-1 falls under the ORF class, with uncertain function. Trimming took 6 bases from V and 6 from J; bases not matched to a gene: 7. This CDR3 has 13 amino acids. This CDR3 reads CASSLRGQAEAFF. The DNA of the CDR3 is TGCGCCAGCAGCTTGCGCGGACAGGCTGAAGCTTTCTTT.

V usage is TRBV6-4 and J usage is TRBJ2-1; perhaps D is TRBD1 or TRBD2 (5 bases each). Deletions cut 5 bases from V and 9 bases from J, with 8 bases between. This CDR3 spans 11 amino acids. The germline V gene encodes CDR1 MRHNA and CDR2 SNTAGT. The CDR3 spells CASSYGTEQFF. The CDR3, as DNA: TGTGCCAGCAGTTACGGGACTGAGCAGTTCTTC.

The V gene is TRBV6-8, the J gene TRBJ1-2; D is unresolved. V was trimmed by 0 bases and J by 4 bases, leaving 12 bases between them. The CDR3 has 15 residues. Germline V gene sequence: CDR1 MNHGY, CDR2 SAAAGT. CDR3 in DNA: TGTGCCAGCAGTTACTCTGGGAAGGACTTCTATGGCTACACCTTC. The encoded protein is CASSYSGKDFYGYTF.

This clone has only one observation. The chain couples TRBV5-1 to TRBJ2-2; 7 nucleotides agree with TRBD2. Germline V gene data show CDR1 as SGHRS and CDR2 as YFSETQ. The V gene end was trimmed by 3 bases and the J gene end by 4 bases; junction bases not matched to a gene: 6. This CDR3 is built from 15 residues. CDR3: CASSSRTGGTGELFF. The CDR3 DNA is TGCGCCAGCAGCTCGAGGACGGGGGGCACCGGGGAGCTGTTTTTT.

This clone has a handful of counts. DNA of the CDR3: TGTGCCATCCAGGGAATCAATAGCAATCAGCCCCAGCATTTT. This translates into CAIQGINSNQPQHF. V and J are TRBV28 and TRBJ1-5, with D possibly matching TRBD1 (5 bases). The CDR3 sequence is 14 residues long. Trimming left V 10 bases short and J 0 bases short, with 13 bases between. Germline V gene data show CDR1 as MDHEN and CDR2 as SYDVKM.

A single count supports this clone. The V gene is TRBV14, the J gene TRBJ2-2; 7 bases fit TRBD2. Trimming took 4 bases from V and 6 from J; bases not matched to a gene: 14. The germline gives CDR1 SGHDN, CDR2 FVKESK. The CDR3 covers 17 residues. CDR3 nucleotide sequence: TGTGCCAGCAGCCTTCTGGCCTTCCCGGCGGGGGCCGGGGAGCTGTTTTTT. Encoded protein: CASSLLAFPAGAGELFF.

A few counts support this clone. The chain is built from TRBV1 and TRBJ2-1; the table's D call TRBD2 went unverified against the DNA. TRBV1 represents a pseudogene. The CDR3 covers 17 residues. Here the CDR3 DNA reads TGCGCCAGCAGCCAAGAAATGGGGCTAGCGGGCTACAATGAGCAGTTCTTC. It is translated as CASSQEMGLAGYNEQFF.

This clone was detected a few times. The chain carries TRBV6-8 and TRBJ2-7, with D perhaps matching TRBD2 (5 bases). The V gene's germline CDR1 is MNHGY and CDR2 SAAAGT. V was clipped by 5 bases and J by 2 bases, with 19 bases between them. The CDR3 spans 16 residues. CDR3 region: CASSPFSLGSPYEQYF. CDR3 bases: TGTGCCAGCAGTCCCTTCTCTCTAGGGAGCCCCTACGAGCAGTACTTC.

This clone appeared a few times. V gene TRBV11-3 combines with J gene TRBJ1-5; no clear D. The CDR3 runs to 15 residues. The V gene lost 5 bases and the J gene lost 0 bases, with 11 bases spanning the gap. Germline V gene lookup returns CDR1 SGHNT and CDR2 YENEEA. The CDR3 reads CASSLSPSSNQPQHF. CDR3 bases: TGTGCCAGCAGCCTTAGCCCTTCTAGCAATCAGCCCCAGCATTTT.